This TCR beta chain was recorded in a study of cytomegalovirus exposure and HLA in healthy donors. Study results and limitations: Some segments of the V type, notably TRBV6-2 and TRBV6-3, were excluded as indistinguishable.

Both 60 Vbeta primers and 13 Jbeta primers went into the PCR. In the original analysis: An analysis performed later counted about 80 million unique TCR beta chains (roughly 11 million of them shared). Assay: immunoSEQ multiplex PCR; the TCRdb copy retains only in-frame clones and omits some. D and trimming were read from the DNA, whereas the V and J calls and clone size are those reported in that table. The sample carries 160,000 or so clones, approximately 80% recorded once. With V trimmed by 6 bases and J by 4 bases, 11 bases remained unmatched. This CDR3 has 16 amino acids. CDR1 SGHTA and CDR2 FQGNSA come from the germline V gene. Concerning this clone itself: Its target is unknown.

This receptor was identified in a man between 18 and 29 years old in good health and CMV-seropositive. Sequenced material: PBMCs. The chain is built from TRBV7-2 and TRBJ1-1; 10 bases map to TRBD1. The CDR3 reads CASSGQGGFLFTEAFF. The CDR3 region has the DNA TGTGCCAGCAGTGGACAGGGGGGTTTCCTTTTCACTGAAGCTTTCTTT.